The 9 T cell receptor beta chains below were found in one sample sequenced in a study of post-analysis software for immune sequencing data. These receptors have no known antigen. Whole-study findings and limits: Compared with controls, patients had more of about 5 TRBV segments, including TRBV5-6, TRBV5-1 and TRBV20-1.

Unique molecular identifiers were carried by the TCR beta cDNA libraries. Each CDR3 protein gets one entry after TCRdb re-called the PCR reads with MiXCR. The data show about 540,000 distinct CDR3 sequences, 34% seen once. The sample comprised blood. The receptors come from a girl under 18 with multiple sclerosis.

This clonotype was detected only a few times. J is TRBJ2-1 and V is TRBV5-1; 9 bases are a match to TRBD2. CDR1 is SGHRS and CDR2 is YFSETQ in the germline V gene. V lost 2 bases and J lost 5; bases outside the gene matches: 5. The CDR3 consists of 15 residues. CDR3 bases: TGCGCCAGCAGCTTTCGCAGCGGGGGGAACAATGAGCAGTTCTTC. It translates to CASSFRSGGNNEQFF. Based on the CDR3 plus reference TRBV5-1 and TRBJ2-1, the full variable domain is KAGVTQTPRYLIKTRGQQVTLSCSPISGHRSVSWYQQTPGQGLQFLFEYFSETQRNKGNFPGRFSGRQFSNSRSEMNVSTLELGDSALYLCASSFRSGGNNEQFFGPGTRLTVL.

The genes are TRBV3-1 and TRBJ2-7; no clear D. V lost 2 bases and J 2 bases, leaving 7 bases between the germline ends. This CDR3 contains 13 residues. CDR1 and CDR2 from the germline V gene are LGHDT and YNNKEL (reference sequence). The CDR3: CASSQQRPYEQYF. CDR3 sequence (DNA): TGTGCCAGCAGCCAACAGCGACCCTACGAGCAGTACTTC.

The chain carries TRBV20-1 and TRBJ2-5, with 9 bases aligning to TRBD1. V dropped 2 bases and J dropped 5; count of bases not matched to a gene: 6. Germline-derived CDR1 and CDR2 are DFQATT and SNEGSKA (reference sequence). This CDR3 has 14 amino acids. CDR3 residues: CSARITGGRETQYF. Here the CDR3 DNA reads TGCAGTGCTAGAATTACAGGGGGCAGGGAGACCCAGTACTTC.

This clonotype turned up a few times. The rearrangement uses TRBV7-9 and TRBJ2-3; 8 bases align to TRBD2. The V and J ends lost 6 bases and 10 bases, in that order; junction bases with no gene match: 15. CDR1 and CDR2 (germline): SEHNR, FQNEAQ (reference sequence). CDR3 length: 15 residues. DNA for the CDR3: TGTGCCAGCAGTCCCGGGGGGGGCCCATTACCTGCGCAGTATTTT. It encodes CASSPGGGPLPAQYF.

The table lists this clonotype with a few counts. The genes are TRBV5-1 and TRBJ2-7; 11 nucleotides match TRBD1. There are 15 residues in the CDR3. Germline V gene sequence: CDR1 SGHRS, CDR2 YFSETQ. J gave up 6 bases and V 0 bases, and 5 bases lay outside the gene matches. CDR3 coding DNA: TGCGCCAGCAGCTTGGACGGACAGGGGGCAAGCGAGCAGTACTTC. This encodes CASSLDGQGASEQYF. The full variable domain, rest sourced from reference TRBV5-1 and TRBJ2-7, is KAGVTQTPRYLIKTRGQQVTLSCSPISGHRSVSWYQQTPGQGLQFLFEYFSETQRNKGNFPGRFSGRQFSNSRSEMNVSTLELGDSALYLCASSLDGQGASEQYFGPGTRLTVT.

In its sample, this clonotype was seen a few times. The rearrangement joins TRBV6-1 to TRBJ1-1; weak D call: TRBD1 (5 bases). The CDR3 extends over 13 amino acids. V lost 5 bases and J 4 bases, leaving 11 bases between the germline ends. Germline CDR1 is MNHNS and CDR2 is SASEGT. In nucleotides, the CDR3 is TGTGCCAGCAGTCGGGGGAGGGGCACTGAAGCTTTCTTT. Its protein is CASSRGRGTEAFF.

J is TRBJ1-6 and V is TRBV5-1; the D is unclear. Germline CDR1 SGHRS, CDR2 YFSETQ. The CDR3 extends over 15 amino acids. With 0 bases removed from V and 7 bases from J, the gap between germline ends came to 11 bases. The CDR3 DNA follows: TGCGCCAGCAGCTTGGACATCCCGGAGAATTCACCCCTCCACTTT. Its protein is CASSLDIPENSPLHF. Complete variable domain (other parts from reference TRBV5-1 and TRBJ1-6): KAGVTQTPRYLIKTRGQQVTLSCSPISGHRSVSWYQQTPGQGLQFLFEYFSETQRNKGNFPGRFSGRQFSNSRSEMNVSTLELGDSALYLCASSLDIPENSPLHFGNGTRLTVT.

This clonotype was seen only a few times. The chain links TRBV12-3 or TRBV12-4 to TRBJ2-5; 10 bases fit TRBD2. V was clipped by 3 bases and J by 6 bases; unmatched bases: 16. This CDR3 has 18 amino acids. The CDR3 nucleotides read TGTGCCAGCAGTTTTTGGGCTCGGGAGCGGGGGGGCCTAAAGACCCAGTACTTC. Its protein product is CASSFWARERGGLKTQYF.

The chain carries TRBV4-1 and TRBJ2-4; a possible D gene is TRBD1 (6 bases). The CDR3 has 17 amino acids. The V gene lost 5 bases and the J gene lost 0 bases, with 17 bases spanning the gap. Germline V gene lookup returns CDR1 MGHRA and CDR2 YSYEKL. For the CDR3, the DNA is TGCGCCAGCAGCTCTCCAGGACAGCTCAAAGCCAAAAACATTCAGTACTTC. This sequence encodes CASSSPGQLKAKNIQYF.